The rows below give T cell receptor beta chains drawn from one sample of a study. TCRdb independently ran MiXCR on the reads; one entry per CDR3 protein. Among 6,500 to 7,500 distinct CDR3 sequences listed, 32% were seen once. The specimen was blood. All receptors come from a human donor. Both conserved end residues are part of each CDR3. A D gene is named only where the DNA matches it firmly. Size is omitted from some rows. Given values are once, few, many or a class for expanded clones.

length	D	size	V	J	DNA	CDR3
14	.	.	TRBV20-1	TRBJ1-6	TGCAGTGCTTATGACGCCTCCTATAATTCACCCCTCCACTTT	CSAYDASYNSPLHF
12	.	.	TRBV29-1	TRBJ2-6	TGCAGCGTTGTCAGGGCGGACAACGTCCTGACTTTC	CSVVRADNVLTF
15	.	few	TRBV14	TRBJ1-2	TGTGCCAGCAGCCAGCCGGGACAAGGAGGGTATGGCTACACCTTC	CASSQPGQGGYGYTF
15	.	medium-sized	TRBV4-2	TRBJ1-2	TGTGCCAGCAGCCAAGATGGGGGGAGGAACTATGGCTACACCTTC	CASSQDGGRNYGYTF
10	.	once	TRBV29-1	TRBJ1-1	TGCAGCCGGGGTGTCACTGAAGCTTTCTTT	CSRGVTEAFF
15	.	medium-sized	TRBV15	TRBJ1-6	TGTGCCACCAGCAGAGATGGCAGGGCAGGTTCACCCCTCCACTTT	CATSRDGRAGSPLHF
17	.	.	TRBV7-2	TRBJ1-1	TGTGCCAGCAGCAGTTCGATAAGCGGCCGCCATGGGAGGGTGGCTTTCTTT	CASSSSISGRHGRVAFF
16	.	many	TRBV20-1	TRBJ1-5	TGTACCCCTAACGCAGGGGTAATTTATAGCAATCAGCCCCAGCATTTT	CTPNAGVIYSNQPQHF
15	.	medium-sized	TRBV30	TRBJ2-2	TGTGCCTGGAGTGTATCTAGCCATCACACCGGGGAGCTGTTTTTT	CAWSVSSHHTGELFF
11	.	medium-sized	TRBV29-1	TRBJ2-3	TGCAGCGTGGAGTCCCGTGATACGCAGTATTTT	CSVESRDTQYF
15	.	medium-sized	TRBV30	TRBJ2-3	TGTGCCTGGAGTGGGCCGGGTTCTAGCACAGATACGCAGTATTTT	CAWSGPGSSTDTQYF
14	.	.	TRBV9	TRBJ1-1	TGTGCCAGCAGCGTAGGCAGGACATCGCCTGAAGCTTTCTTT	CASSVGRTSPEAFF
14	.	.	TRBV23-1	TRBJ1-6	TGCGCCAGCAGTCGATTGGGGCGAGAATCACCCCTCCACTTT	CASSRLGRESPLHF
13	.	.	TRBV14	TRBJ1-2	TGTGCCAGCAGCCAACACGGTACAGGGGGCTACACCTTC	CASSQHGTGGYTF
15	TRBD2	medium-sized	TRBV19	TRBJ2-7	TGTGCCAGTAGTGTCGGACTAGCGGGACCATACGAGCAGTACTTC	CASSVGLAGPYEQYF
13	.	medium-sized	TRBV29-1	TRBJ1-1	TGCAGCGTTGAATCAGGGATGAACACTGAAGCTTTCTTT	CSVESGMNTEAFF
18	.	.	TRBV8-2	TRBJ1-1	TGTAGCAGCAGTTCGATAAGCGGCCATGGAGGGAGAGTAACTGAAGCTTTCTTT	CSSSSISGHGGRVTEAFF
10	TRBD1	.	TRBV29-1	TRBJ1-2	TGCAGCGTCCGGGACAGGGGAAGCACCTTC	CSVRDRGSTF
16	.	many	TRBV6-2/TRBV6-3	TRBJ2-1	TGTGCCAGCAGTTACTCGCCATCCGGGAGCGGCTATGAGCAGTTCTTC	CASSYSPSGSGYEQFF
12	.	.	TRBV29-1	TRBJ1-1	TGCAGCTTAGGAACGGGGCACACTGAAGATTTCTTT	CSLGTGHTEDFF
14	TRBD1	medium-sized	TRBV4-2	TRBJ1-2	TGTGCCAGCAGCCTCGGACAGGACTACTATGGCTACACCTTC	CASSLGQDYYGYTF
17	TRBD1	.	TRBV12-3/TRBV12-4	TRBJ2-7	TGTGCCAGCAGCCCCGGACAGGGACTCCAGCGGACCGGGGAGCAGTACTTC	CASSPGQGLQRTGEQYF
13	.	.	TRBV14	TRBJ2-1	TGTGCCAGCAGCCGTGGACCGGTCAATGAGCAGTTCTTC	CASSRGPVNEQFF
15	TRBD1	.	TRBV29-1	TRBJ1-2	TGCAGCGTTGAACAGGACAGGGGCGATAACTATGGCTACACCTTC	CSVEQDRGDNYGYTF
14	TRBD1	medium-sized	TRBV29-1	TRBJ1-2	TGCAGCGTTTCGACAGGGACAGGGGACTATGGCTACACCTTC	CSVSTGTGDYGYTF
14	.	medium-sized	TRBV18	TRBJ1-1	TGTGCCAGCTCACCAGGTCCACGGGGCACTGAAGCTTTCTTT	CASSPGPRGTEAFF
13	.	.	TRBV20-1	TRBJ2-3	TGCAGTGCTAGAGATGGGAAGGGCGATGAGCAGTATTTT	CSARDGKGDEQYF
9	.	.	TRBV30	TRBJ1-1	TGTGCCATGGAGGGTGAAGCTTTCTTT	CAMEGEAFF
14	.	medium-sized	TRBV18	TRBJ1-1	TGTGCCAGCTCACCAGTGAGAGGGAACACTGAAGCTTTCTTT	CASSPVRGNTEAFF
15	.	medium-sized	TRBV29-1	TRBJ1-2	TGCAGCGCTTTTAAAAACCGGGATGCTCACGCTGGCTACACCTTC	CSAFKNRDAHAGYTF
16	.	.	TRBV19	TRBJ1-5	TGTGCCAGTAGCGCTAACAGGCCGTCAAGCAATAAGCCCCAGCATTTT	CASSANRPSSNKPQHF
14	.	medium-sized	TRBV29-1	TRBJ2-1	TGCAGCGTTGAATCGCGGGACTCCTACAATGAGCAGTTCTTC	CSVESRDSYNEQFF
13	.	.	TRBV18	TRBJ2-5	TGTGCCAGCTCACCATCGGCTTTGGAGACCCAGTACTTC	CASSPSALETQYF
14	.	medium-sized	TRBV30	TRBJ2-1	TGTGCCTGGAGTGTACTGCCGGTGGACAATGAGCAGTTCTTC	CAWSVLPVDNEQFF
16	.	.	TRBV27	TRBJ1-1	TGCACCAGCAGTTTATCCACAGAAGACATGAACACTGAAGCTTTCTTT	CTSSLSTEDMNTEAFF
14	.	medium-sized	TRBV7-6	TRBJ1-6	TGTGCCAGCAGCGGGGACGGTTTTAATTCACCCCTCCACTTT	CASSGDGFNSPLHF
15	.	many	TRBV30	TRBJ2-1	TGTGCCTGGGAAGAGGGGGTGAGCTCCTACAATGAGCAGTTCTTC	CAWEEGVSSYNEQFF
14	.	many	TRBV12-3/TRBV12-4	TRBJ1-2	TGTGCCAGCAGCCGACAGGATCTTAACTATGGCTACACCTTC	CASSRQDLNYGYTF
13	.	medium-sized	TRBV6-6	TRBJ2-7	TGTGCCAGCAGTTACGGGACTTCCTACGAGCAGTACTTC	CASSYGTSYEQYF
17	.	.	TRBV4-2	TRBJ2-2	TGTGCCAGCAGCCAAGATGGAGGTAGCGGGAACACCGGGGAGCTGTTTTTT	CASSQDGGSGNTGELFF
16	.	medium-sized	TRBV29-1	TRBJ2-7	TGCAGCGTTGAAGTCGAAAAGGGACGGCCGAGATACGAGCAGTACTTC	CSVEVEKGRPRYEQYF
15	.	medium-sized	TRBV29-1	TRBJ1-5	TGCAGCACCCCGGACAGAGGCACTGGAAATCAGCCCCAGCATTTT	CSTPDRGTGNQPQHF
13	.	.	TRBV29-1	TRBJ1-2	TGCAGCGTTGAAGAGGGACTTCACTATGGCTACACCTTC	CSVEEGLHYGYTF
13	TRBD1	medium-sized	TRBV12-3/TRBV12-4	TRBJ2-7	TGTGCCAGCAGGTCCTGGGACAGGCACGAGCAGTACTTC	CASRSWDRHEQYF
15	.	.	TRBV4-2	TRBJ1-1	TGTGCCAGCAGCCAAGGTTTAGCGGGGTATACTGAAGCTTTCTTT	CASSQGLAGYTEAFF
13	.	.	TRBV29-1	TRBJ1-1	TGCAGCGTTAGGGGTGGACTGAACACTGAAGCTTTCTTT	CSVRGGLNTEAFF
16	TRBD1	medium-sized	TRBV4-2	TRBJ1-2	TGTGCCAGCAGCCGAGGGGGACAGACAATTAACTATGGCTACACCTTC	CASSRGGQTINYGYTF
16	TRBD1	.	TRBV20-1	TRBJ1-2	TGCAGTGCTAGAGGTATGAGGACAGGGTCGAACTATGGCTACACCTTC	CSARGMRTGSNYGYTF
17	.	many	TRBV29-1	TRBJ2-1	TGCAGCGTTGGTGGGCCGACGGTCCGGGAGCACTACAATGAGCAGTTCTTC	CSVGGPTVREHYNEQFF
16	.	many	TRBV20-1	TRBJ2-1	TGCAGTGCTAGATACACTAGTGCGAGTGGCTACAATGAGCAGTTCTTC	CSARYTSASGYNEQFF
18	.	medium-sized	TRBV14	TRBJ2-7	TGTGCCAGCAGCCAAGTCGTCACAGGGAGATGGAGCTCCTACGAGCAGTACTTC	CASSQVVTGRWSSYEQYF
12	.	.	TRBV2	TRBJ1-4	TGTGCCAGCAGGGAGATGGTTGAAAAACTGTTTTTT	CASREMVEKLFF
12	.	.	TRBV30	TRBJ2-1	TGTGCCATGGAGGGTCGCCACAATGAGCAGTTCTTC	CAMEGRHNEQFF
14	TRBD2	many	TRBV4-2	TRBJ2-2	TGTGCCACCTCAAGCGGGACGAACACCGGGGAGCTGTTTTTT	CATSSGTNTGELFF